A selection of T cell receptor beta chains follows, all from one sample in a study of T cell responses to AZD1222 COVID-19 vaccine. The method was immunoSEQ multiplex PCR; TCRdb's version includes in-frame clones alone and lacks a portion of them. The sample lists 70,000 or so clones; over 80% were seen once. Sequencing used peripheral blood, obtained 28 days after the second AZD1222 dose. The origin of the receptors is an adult who received the AZD1222 COVID-19 vaccine. Both conserved end residues are trimmed from each CDR3.

V | CDR3
TRBV4-1 | ASSERNLDNSPLH
TRBV5-1 | ASSLGQGAFGYT
TRBV7-9 | ASSLSREETQY
TRBV9 | ASSVDGRSYEQY
TRBV11-2 | ASSIMTSGITDTQY
TRBV6-5 | ASSPGHRQPQH
TRBV18 | ASSPTFTFHSGNTIY
TRBV10-3 | ATADRVYNEQF
TRBV27 | ASSLSQGPEQY
TRBV6-6 | ASSYSRPGNTEAF
TRBV25-1 | ASSEWGAPGNTIY
TRBV5-1 | ASSTGYTEAF
TRBV5-1 | ASSSPSYNEQF
TRBV5-1 | ASSLGLAGGLAGELF
TRBV6-5 | ASSRTREKQF
TRBV10-3 | AISERGETQY
TRBV14 | ASSQVRWGGYEQF
TRBV20-1 | SARSGHEQY
TRBV18 | ASSAGGTDTQY
TRBV7-8 | ASSSETLGQLMNTEAF
TRBV7-9 | ASSLVNGQETQY
TRBV10-3 | AISRLSQETQY
TRBV28 | ASSVSGTAYYEQY
TRBV5-6 | ASSKGAGNGGEAF
TRBV6-2/TRBV6-3 | ASSHGVYGYT
TRBV20-1 | SASAPGGNTEAF
TRBV3-1/TRBV3-2 | ASSQAGGAGCT
TRBV3-1/TRBV3-2 | ASSSLAGKVHEQY
TRBV7-9 | ASSPTLGLAEETQY
TRBV18 | ASSQGTGEGYT
TRBV6-2/TRBV6-3 | ASSTPRIGRLVPISYEQY
TRBV11-3 | ASTGLGTEAF
TRBV14 | ASSHGRNTEAF
TRBV10-2 | ASKQSADTQY
TRBV27 | ASRSPGPADGKLF
TRBV10-2 | ASSESRLEGYT
TRBV18 | ASSSTGGTSTDTQY
TRBV6-1 | ASSEATGVGTEAF
TRBV10-3 | AISAPGGTGELF
TRBV9 | ASSVNQETQY
TRBV4-1 | ASRDRGPQDTQY
TRBV7-9 | ASSLVGGQGSSPLH
TRBV6-2/TRBV6-3 | ASSSLADGGYEQY
TRBV2 | ASSGQGAPSNSPLH
TRBV13 | ASSRESANSPLH
TRBV18 | ASSPPPAAVNQPQH
TRBV18 | ASSHLTRGTDTQY
TRBV7-2 | ASSPGRNTQY